This T cell receptor (beta chain) was found in a study of blood T cells in healthy people across ages. Whole-study results and caveats: Greater diversity and more naive CD4+ cells were seen in long-lived donors than in aged donors.

As concerns this clonotype: Its antigen is not known.

Healthy Caucasian individuals from Russia aged about 6 to 90 were enrolled as donors. Each sample used at least 6 million PBMCs. This CDR3 contains 13 residues. Trimming took 5 bases from V and 4 from J, leaving 11 bases between them. Germline V CDR1 and CDR2: MNHEY, SVGEGT. With a J-beta primer mix and a sample-barcoded 5' primer, a second PCR ran roughly 6 to 12 cycles. Every single cDNA molecule received a tag from a template-switch adaptor with 12 random nucleotides. TCRdb re-called the 5' RACE reads with MiXCR, one entry per CDR3 protein. Of hundreds of thousands of distinct CDR3 sequences listed, 58% were seen once; the top ten hold 20% to 25%.

This receptor was taken from a man aged 30 to 45 in good health. The sample taken for sequencing was blood. The gene calls are TRBV6-2 or TRBV6-3 and TRBJ1-1, with D perhaps matching TRBD1 (5 bases). The CDR3 protein is CASSNPGGTEAFF. In DNA, the CDR3 is TGTGCCAGCAGTAATCCGGGGGGCACTGAAGCTTTCTTT.